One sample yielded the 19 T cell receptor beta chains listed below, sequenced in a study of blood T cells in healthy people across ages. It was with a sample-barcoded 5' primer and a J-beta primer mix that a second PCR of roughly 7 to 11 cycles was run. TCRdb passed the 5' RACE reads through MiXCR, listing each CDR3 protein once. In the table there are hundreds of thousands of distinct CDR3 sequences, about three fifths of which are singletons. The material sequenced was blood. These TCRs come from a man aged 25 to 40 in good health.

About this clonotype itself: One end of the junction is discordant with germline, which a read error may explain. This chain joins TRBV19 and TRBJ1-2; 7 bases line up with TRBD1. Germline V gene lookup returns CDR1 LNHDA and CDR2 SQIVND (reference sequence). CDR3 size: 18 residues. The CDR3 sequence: CASSRSTGRGGRDYDYTF. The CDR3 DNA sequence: TGTGCCAGTAGCCGCTCGACAGGGAGAGGAGGACGGGACTATGACTACACCTTC.

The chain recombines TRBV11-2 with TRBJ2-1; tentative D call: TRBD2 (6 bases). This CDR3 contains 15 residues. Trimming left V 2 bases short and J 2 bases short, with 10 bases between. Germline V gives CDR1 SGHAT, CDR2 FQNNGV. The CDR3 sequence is CASSLRGGAYNEQFF. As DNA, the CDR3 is TGTGCCAGCAGCTTAAGGGGAGGTGCCTACAATGAGCAGTTCTTC.

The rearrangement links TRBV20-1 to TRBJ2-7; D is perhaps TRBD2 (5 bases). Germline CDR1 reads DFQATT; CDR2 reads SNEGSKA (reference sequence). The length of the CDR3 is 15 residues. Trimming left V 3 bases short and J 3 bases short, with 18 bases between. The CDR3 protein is CSARLGRGSRYEQYF. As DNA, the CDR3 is TGCAGTGCTAGGCTGGGGAGAGGGTCCCGCTACGAGCAGTACTTC.

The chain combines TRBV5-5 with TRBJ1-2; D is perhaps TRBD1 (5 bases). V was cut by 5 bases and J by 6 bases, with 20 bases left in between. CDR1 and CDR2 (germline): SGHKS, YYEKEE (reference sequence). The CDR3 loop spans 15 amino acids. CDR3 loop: CASSSTGTIGHGYTF. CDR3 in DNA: TGTGCCAGCAGTTCGACGGGGACTATCGGCCATGGCTACACCTTC. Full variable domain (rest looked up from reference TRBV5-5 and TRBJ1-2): DAGVTQSPTHLIKTRGQQVTLRCSPISGHKSVSWYQQVLGQGPQFIFQYYEKEERGRGNFPDRFSARQFPNYSSELNVNALLLGDSALYLCASSSTGTIGHGYTFGSGTRLTVV.

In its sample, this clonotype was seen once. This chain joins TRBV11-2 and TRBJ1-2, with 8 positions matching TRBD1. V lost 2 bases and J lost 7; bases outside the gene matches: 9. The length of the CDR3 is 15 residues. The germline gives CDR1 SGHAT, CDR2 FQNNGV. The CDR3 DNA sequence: TGTGCCAGCAGCTTAAACGGACAGGGAACCTTTGGCTACACCTTC. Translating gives CASSLNGQGTFGYTF.

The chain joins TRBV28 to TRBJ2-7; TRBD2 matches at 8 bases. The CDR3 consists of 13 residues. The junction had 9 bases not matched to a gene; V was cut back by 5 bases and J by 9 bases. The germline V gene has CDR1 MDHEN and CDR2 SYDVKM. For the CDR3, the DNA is TGTGCCAGCAGTCGGGGACTAGGCCGGTGGCAGTACTTC. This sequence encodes CASSRGLGRWQYF.

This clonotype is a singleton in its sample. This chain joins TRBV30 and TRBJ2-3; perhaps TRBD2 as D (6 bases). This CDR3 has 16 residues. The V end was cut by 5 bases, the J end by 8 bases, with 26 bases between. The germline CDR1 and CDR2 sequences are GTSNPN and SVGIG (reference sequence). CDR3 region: CAWLAMGNAGLGTQYF. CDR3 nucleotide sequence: TGTGCCTGGCTCGCTATGGGGAATGCGGGATTGGGTACGCAGTATTTT. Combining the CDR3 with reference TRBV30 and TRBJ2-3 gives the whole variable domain SQTIHQWPATLVQPVGSPLSLECTVEGTSNPNLYWYRQAAGRGLQLLFYSVGIGQISSEVPQNLSASRPQDRQFILSSKKLLLSDSGFYLCAWLAMGNAGLGTQYFGPGTRLTVL.

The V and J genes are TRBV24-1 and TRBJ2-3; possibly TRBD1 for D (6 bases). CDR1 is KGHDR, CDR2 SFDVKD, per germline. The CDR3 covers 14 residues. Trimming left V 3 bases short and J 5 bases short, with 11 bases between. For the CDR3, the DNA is TGTGCCACCAGTGATCGCAGACAGGTAGATACGCAGTATTTT. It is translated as CATSDRRQVDTQYF.

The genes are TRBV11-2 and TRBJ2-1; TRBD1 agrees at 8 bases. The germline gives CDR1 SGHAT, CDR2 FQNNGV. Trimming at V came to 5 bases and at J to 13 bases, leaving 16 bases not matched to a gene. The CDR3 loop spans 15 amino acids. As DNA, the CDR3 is TGTGCCAGCAGCCTTAGCTGGACAGGGCACGAGACCCAGTTCTTC. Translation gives CASSLSWTGHETQFF.

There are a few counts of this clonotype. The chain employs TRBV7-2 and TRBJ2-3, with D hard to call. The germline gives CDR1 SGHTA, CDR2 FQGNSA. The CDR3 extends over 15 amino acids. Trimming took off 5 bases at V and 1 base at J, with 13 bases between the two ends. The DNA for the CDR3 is TGTGCCAGCAGCCTCACCCCCATTCGCACAGATACGCAGTATTTT. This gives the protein CASSLTPIRTDTQYF.

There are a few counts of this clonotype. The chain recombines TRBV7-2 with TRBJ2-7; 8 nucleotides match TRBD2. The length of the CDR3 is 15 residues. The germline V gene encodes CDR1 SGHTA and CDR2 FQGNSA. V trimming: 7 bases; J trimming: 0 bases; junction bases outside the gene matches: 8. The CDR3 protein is CASIPYSGSSYEQYF. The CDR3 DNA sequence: TGTGCCAGCATCCCCTACAGCGGGAGCTCCTACGAGCAGTACTTC.

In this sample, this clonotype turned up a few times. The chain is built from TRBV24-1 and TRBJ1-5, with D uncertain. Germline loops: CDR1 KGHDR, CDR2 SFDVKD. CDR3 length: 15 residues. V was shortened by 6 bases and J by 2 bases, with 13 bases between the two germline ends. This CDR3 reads CATSPGVTGNQPQHF. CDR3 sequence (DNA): TGTGCCACCAGTCCCGGAGTTACAGGCAATCAGCCCCAGCATTTT.

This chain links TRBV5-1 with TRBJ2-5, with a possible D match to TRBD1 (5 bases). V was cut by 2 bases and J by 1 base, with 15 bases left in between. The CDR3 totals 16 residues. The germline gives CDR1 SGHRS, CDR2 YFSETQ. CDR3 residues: CASSLMGQSGQETQYF. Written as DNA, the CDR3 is TGCGCCAGCAGCTTAATGGGGCAATCTGGCCAAGAGACCCAGTACTTC.

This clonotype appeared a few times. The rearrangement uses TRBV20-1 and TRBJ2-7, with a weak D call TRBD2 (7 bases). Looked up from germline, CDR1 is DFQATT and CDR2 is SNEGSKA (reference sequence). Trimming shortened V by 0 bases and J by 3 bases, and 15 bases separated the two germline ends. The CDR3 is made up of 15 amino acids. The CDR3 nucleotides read TGCAGTGCTAGAGATAAGGGGGGGCCCCACTACGAGCAGTACTTC. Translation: CSARDKGGPHYEQYF.

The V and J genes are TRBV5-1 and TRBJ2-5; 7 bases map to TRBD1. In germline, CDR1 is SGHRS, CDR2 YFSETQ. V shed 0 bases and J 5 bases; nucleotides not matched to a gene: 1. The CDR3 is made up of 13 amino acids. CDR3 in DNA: TGCGCCAGCAGCTTGGAGGGGGCGGAGACCCAGTACTTC. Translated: CASSLEGAETQYF.

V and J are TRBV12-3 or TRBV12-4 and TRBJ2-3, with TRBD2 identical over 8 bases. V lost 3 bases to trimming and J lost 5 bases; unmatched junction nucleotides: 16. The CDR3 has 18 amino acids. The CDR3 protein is CASSFWPREAGVEDTQYF. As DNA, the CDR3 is TGTGCCAGCAGTTTTTGGCCCCGAGAAGCGGGAGTGGAAGATACGCAGTATTTT.

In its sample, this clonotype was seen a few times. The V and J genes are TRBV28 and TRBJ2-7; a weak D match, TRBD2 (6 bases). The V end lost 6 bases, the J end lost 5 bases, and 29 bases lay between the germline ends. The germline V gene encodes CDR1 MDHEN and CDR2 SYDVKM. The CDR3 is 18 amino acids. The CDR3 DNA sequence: TGTGCCAGCAGCCCTCCAGGTGGGGGGAAGGGATTTGTTGACGAGCAGTACTTC. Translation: CASSPPGGGKGFVDEQYF.

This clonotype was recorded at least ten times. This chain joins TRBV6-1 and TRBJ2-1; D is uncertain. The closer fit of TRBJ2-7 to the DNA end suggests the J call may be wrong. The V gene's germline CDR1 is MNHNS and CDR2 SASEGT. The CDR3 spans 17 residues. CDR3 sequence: CASSEFTPTSSYNEQYF. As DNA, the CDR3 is TGTGCCAGCAGTGAATTCACGCCGACGAGCTCCTACAATGAGCAGTACTTC.

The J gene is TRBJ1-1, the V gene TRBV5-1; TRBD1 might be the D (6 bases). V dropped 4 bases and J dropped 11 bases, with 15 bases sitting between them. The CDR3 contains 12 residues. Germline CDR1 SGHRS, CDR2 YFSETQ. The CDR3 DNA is TGCGCCAGCAGCCCCGACGGGACACGGGCTTTCTTT. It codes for CASSPDGTRAFF.